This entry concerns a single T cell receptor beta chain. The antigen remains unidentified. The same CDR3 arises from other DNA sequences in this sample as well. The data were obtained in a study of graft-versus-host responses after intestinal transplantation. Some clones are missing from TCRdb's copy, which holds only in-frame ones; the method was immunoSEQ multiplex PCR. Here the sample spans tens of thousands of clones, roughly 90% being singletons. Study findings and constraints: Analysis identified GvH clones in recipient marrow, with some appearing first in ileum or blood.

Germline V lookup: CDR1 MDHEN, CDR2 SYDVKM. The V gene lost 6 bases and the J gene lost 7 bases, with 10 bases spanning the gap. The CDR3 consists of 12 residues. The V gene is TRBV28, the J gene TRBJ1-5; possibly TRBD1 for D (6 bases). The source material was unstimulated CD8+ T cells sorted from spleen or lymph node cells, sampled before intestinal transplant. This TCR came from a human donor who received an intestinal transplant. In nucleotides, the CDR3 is TGTGCCAGCAGAACAGGGTCACAGCCCCAGCATTTT. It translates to CASRTGSQPQHF.